This T cell receptor (beta chain) was identified in a study of STAT5B mutations in CD4+ large granular lymphocyte leukemia. Study conclusions and caveats: TRBV06-family usage was enriched in top patient clones (8/27) versus controls (2/35). Roughly 27% of private leukemic clonotypes occurred rarely in other patients' non-leukemic repertoires. The CD4+ versus CD8+ T-LGLL clonality difference may reflect limited sample size. Patient CD4-sorted repertoires looked more clonal than healthy CD4+ repertoires, even without putative leukemic clones.

A word on this clone: Its antigen is still unknown.

This CDR3 has 14 amino acids. V lost 1 base, J lost 5 bases, and 2 bases stayed unmatched. Germline V gives CDR1 SGHTA, CDR2 FQGNSA. Clones were read by immunoSEQ multiplex PCR, and TCRdb kept only the in-frame ones, dropping some. The profile covers 35,000 or so clones, with 87% appearing a single time and 3.4% taken by the ten largest. Sequencing used CD4+ T cells from blood buffy coats. The V gene is TRBV7-2, the J gene TRBJ2-5; 9 nucleotides match TRBD1. This TCR came from a human donor in good health. The CDR3 DNA is TGTGCCAGCAGCTTAGACAGGGGGCGCGAGACCCAGTACTTC. This sequence encodes CASSLDRGRETQYF.